These T cell receptor beta chains were read from a single sample in a study of immune cell composition in non-small cell lung cancer. Data came from immunoSEQ multiplex PCR; TCRdb stores just in-frame clones and leaves some out. The sample yields under 2,500 clones, around 81% seen once. Sequenced input: lung tumor tissue. The receptors here all came from a human donor with non-small cell lung cancer. CDR3s include the opening cysteine and the closing phenylalanine or tryptophan. Fields, in order: CDR3 protein, CDR3 DNA, J gene, clone size, V gene, D gene. D genes are given only for firm matches. Some rows mark clone size as missing; the rest say once, few, many or name a class of expanded clone.

CASSIRAGGGTDTQYF TGTGCCAGTAGTATTCGAGCGGGCGGGGGCACAGATACGCAGTATTTT TRBJ2-3 once TRBV19 -
CASSLAAAGLWETQYF TGTGCCAGCAGCTTGGCCGCAGCGGGATTGTGGGAGACCCAGTACTTC TRBJ2-5 - TRBV5-4 TRBD2
CASSLSSGRNEQFF TGTGCCAGCAGTTTGTCTAGCGGGAGGAATGAGCAGTTCTTC TRBJ2-1 once TRBV28 TRBD2
CASSFGTGLTGELFF TGTGCCAGCAGCTTTGGGACAGGGCTGACCGGGGAGCTGTTTTTT TRBJ2-2 few TRBV7-6 TRBD1
CASSGGVTNEKLFF TGCGCCAGCAGCGGGGGGGTTACTAATGAAAAACTGTTTTTT TRBJ1-4 few TRBV4-1 -
CASSLPGGNTIYF TGTGCCAGCAGCTTGCCAGGTGGAAACACCATATATTTT TRBJ1-3 - TRBV5-5 -
CASSLGDWTNEKLFF TGCGCCAGCAGCTTGGGAGATTGGACTAATGAAAAACTGTTTTTT TRBJ1-4 - TRBV5-1 -
CASSWGRGTNYGYTF TGTGCCAGCAGTTGGGGACGGGGGACCAACTATGGCTACACCTTC TRBJ1-2 - TRBV27 -
CATSREHGSGANVLTF TGTGCCACCAGCAGAGAGCACGGCTCTGGGGCCAACGTCCTGACTTTC TRBJ2-6 few TRBV15 -
CASSISGISYNEQFF TGTGCCAGCAGCATCAGCGGGATATCCTACAATGAGCAGTTCTTC TRBJ2-1 - TRBV9 TRBD2
CASSFLPTGSGTEAFF TGTGCCAGCAGCTTCCTACCGACAGGGTCGGGCACTGAAGCTTTCTTT TRBJ1-1 once TRBV7-2 TRBD1
CASSYRGTSGTRTDTQYF TGTGCCAGCAGTTACCGAGGGACTAGCGGGACCCGCACAGATACGCAGTATTTT TRBJ2-3 - TRBV27 TRBD2
CASKREVPYNEQFF TGTGCCAGCAAGCGGGAGGTACCCTACAATGAGCAGTTCTTC TRBJ2-1 - TRBV6-6 TRBD2
CASRLKTSDTYEQYF TGTGCCAGCAGATTAAAGACTAGCGACACCTACGAGCAGTACTTC TRBJ2-7 - TRBV21-1 -